This T cell receptor beta chain comes out of a study of T cell changes during pregnancy in multiple sclerosis. V was trimmed by 3 bases and J by 10 bases, leaving 15 bases between them. Germline CDR1 and CDR2: MNHEY and SMNVEV (reference sequence). This CDR3 is built from 14 residues. Here immunoSEQ multiplex PCR was the method, and the copy in TCRdb shows in-frame clones only, minus some. This table has 65,000 to 85,000 clones, roughly 90% appearing once. This clone was counted once. V and J are TRBV27 and TRBJ1-4, with a weak D call TRBD1 (5 bases). The TCR comes from a female donor in good health, enrolled as a control in a pregnancy study. This specimen was peripheral blood, taken in the first trimester of pregnancy. CDR3 sequence reads: CASSFQSGGGKLFF. The CDR3, as DNA: TGTGCCAGCAGTTTCCAATCCGGGGGGGGAAAACTGTTTTTT.